This entry lists 25 T cell receptor beta chains sequenced from one sample in a study of CD8 T cells in ankylosing spondylitis. Study-level results: Apparently characteristic of ankylosing spondylitis blood was a TCR beta motif (about 8 highly homologous variants).

One entry per CDR3 protein results from TCRdb running MiXCR on the 5' RACE reads. This table holds around 480,000 distinct CDR3 sequences, roughly 18% found once. These receptors have no identified antigens. The specimen was blood, either unsorted or a sorted T cell fraction (not recorded which). The receptor source for this set is a male donor with ankylosing spondylitis.

This sequence joins TRBV5-1 and TRBJ2-7; 9 bases match TRBD2. The CDR3 is 16 amino acids. Germline-derived CDR1 and CDR2 are SGHRS and YFSETQ. V trimming: 4 bases; J trimming: 1 base; junction bases outside the gene matches: 9. In DNA form, the CDR3 reads TGCGCCAGCAGCCCGGGGGGGCTAGCGGGATCCTACGAGCAGTACTTC. It translates to CASSPGGLAGSYEQYF.

The J gene is TRBJ2-1, the V gene TRBV5-1, with D tentatively TRBD1 (6 bases). The CDR3 runs to 14 residues. Per germline, CDR1 SGHRS and CDR2 YFSETQ. Trimming pared 3 bases from V and 5 bases from J, leaving 12 bases between. CDR3 DNA: TGCGCCAGCAGCTCCTCTGGACAGAACAATGAGCAGTTCTTC. This encodes CASSSSGQNNEQFF.

Only a few counts were recorded for this clonotype. The genes are TRBV6-1 and TRBJ1-2; D is possibly TRBD1 (5 bases). Trimming shortened V by 6 bases and J by 7 bases, and 15 bases separated the two germline ends. The V gene's germline CDR1 is MNHNS and CDR2 SASEGT. The length of the CDR3 is 13 residues. The CDR3 here is CASSKTSGIGYTF. CDR3 DNA: TGTGCCAGCAGCAAAACTTCAGGGATTGGCTACACCTTC.

This clonotype was counted only a few times. The chain links TRBV30 to TRBJ1-1; D possibly corresponds to TRBD1 (6 bases). Trimming stripped 4 bases from V and 2 bases from J, with 11 bases between. Germline CDR1 reads GTSNPN; CDR2 reads SVGIG (reference sequence). CDR3 length equals 13 residues. This CDR3 is CAWMRQANTEAFF. The DNA for the CDR3 is TGTGCCTGGATGAGACAGGCCAACACTGAAGCTTTCTTT.

The chain joins TRBV20-1 to TRBJ1-5; TRBD1 aligns across 7 bases. The CDR3 covers 14 residues. V dropped 5 bases and J dropped 2; count of bases not matched to a gene: 6. Germline CDR1 reads DFQATT; CDR2 reads SNEGSKA (reference sequence). The CDR3 here is CSAGPGGRNQPQHF. The DNA of the CDR3 is TGCAGTGCTGGGCCAGGGGGGCGCAATCAGCCCCAGCATTTT.

This clonotype has a count of ten or more. The V and J genes are TRBV7-2 and TRBJ2-7, with 7 bases that match TRBD1. V was pared by 5 bases and J by 0 bases, with 4 bases of the junction left unmatched. Germline V lookup: CDR1 SGHTA, CDR2 FQGNSA. This CDR3 is built from 14 residues. As DNA, the CDR3 is TGTGCCAGCAGCCGAGGGGGCTCCTCCTACGAGCAGTACTTC. Its protein is CASSRGGSSYEQYF.

Of note for this clonotype: At one end the junction does not follow the germline gene, possibly because of a read error. This rearrangement joins TRBV20-1 to TRBJ2-5; D is uncertain. Looked up from germline, CDR1 is DFQATT and CDR2 is SNEGSKA (reference sequence). The CDR3 loop spans 16 amino acids. This chain's CDR3 is CCARDLGQPPQETQYF. The CDR3 DNA is TGCTGTGCTAGAGATCTCGGGCAGCCCCCTCAAGAGACCCAGTACTTC.

This clonotype was observed a few times. CDR3 in amino acids: CASSPLGGRRSTEAFF. The CDR3 DNA sequence: TGTGCCAGCAGCCCCCTTGGCGGGAGAAGGAGCACTGAAGCTTTCTTT. The chain carries TRBV6-1 and TRBJ1-1; D is ambiguous. This CDR3 is 16 amino acids long. V lost 6 bases to trimming and J lost 4 bases, with 21 bases between them. Germline CDR1 MNHNS, CDR2 SASEGT.

The chain uses TRBV2 and TRBJ1-4; 7 bases fit TRBD1. After removal of 7 bases from V and 5 bases from J, the junction contained 1 base not matched to a gene. Germline V CDR1 and CDR2: SNHLY, FYNNEI. This CDR3 has 12 residues. CDR3 bases: TGTGCCAGCAACAGGGGAAATGAAAAACTGTTTTTT. Its protein product is CASNRGNEKLFF.

This clonotype occurred a few times. The chain uses TRBV2 and TRBJ1-5; tentative D call: TRBD1 (5 bases). Germline V gives CDR1 SNHLY, CDR2 FYNNEI. V was cut by 4 bases and J by 7 bases, with 17 bases left in between. The CDR3 runs to 15 residues. The CDR3 region has the DNA TGTGCCAGCAGTGTTGGATCCGGGGGTGGACAGCCCCAGCATTTT. Residues: CASSVGSGGGQPQHF.

The chain uses TRBV30 and TRBJ1-1; D is unclear. This CDR3 has 12 residues. CDR1 is GTSNPN and CDR2 is SVGIG in the germline V gene (reference sequence). V was cut by 0 bases and J by 5 bases, with 7 bases left in between. The CDR3 DNA is TGTGCCTGGAGTGTAACCCTGACTGAAGCTTTCTTT. It encodes CAWSVTLTEAFF.

This clonotype was detected only a few times. The rearrangement uses TRBV20-1 and TRBJ1-5; perhaps TRBD1 as D (5 bases). This CDR3 is built from 15 residues. Per germline, CDR1 DFQATT and CDR2 SNEGSKA (reference sequence). Trimming removed 3 bases at V and 4 bases at J, with 16 bases between. CDR3 sequence reads: CSASHPGGFNQPQHF. The DNA for the CDR3 is TGCAGTGCTAGCCATCCCGGGGGATTTAATCAGCCCCAGCATTTT.

V usage is TRBV6-5 and J usage is TRBJ1-2; 9 nucleotides line up with TRBD1. CDR1 is MNHEY and CDR2 is SVGAGI in the germline V gene. This CDR3 comprises 17 residues. V lost 1 base, J lost 7 bases, and 13 bases stayed unmatched. The CDR3 protein is CASSYWGNKGQGSGYTF. In DNA, the CDR3 is TGTGCCAGCAGTTACTGGGGGAACAAGGGACAGGGTAGTGGCTACACCTTC.

There are a few counts of this clonotype. The rearrangement links TRBV27 to TRBJ2-7; D ambiguous. Trimming took off 5 bases at V and 0 bases at J, with 17 bases between the two ends. Germline CDR1 and CDR2: MNHEY and SMNVEV (reference sequence). The CDR3 is made up of 16 amino acids. The CDR3 nucleotides read TGTGCCAGCAGTCCCCGTACCCTATGGAGCTCCTACGAGCAGTACTTC. This encodes CASSPRTLWSSYEQYF.

The CDR3 DNA sequence: TGTGCCAGCAGTGTCCTAACAGGGGTTAGCAACGAGCAGTACTTC. As protein: CASSVLTGVSNEQYF. This chain joins TRBV2 and TRBJ2-7; 7 nucleotides align to TRBD1. Per the germline V gene, CDR1 is SNHLY and CDR2 is FYNNEI. The V and J ends lost 4 bases and 5 bases, in that order; junction bases with no gene match: 11. CDR3 size: 15 residues.

The chain uses TRBV20-1 and TRBJ2-1; TRBD2 matches at 10 bases. Trimming at V came to 7 bases and at J to 5 bases, leaving 5 bases not matched to a gene. CDR1 and CDR2 (germline): DFQATT, SNEGSKA (reference sequence). CDR3 size: 13 residues. The CDR3 DNA reads as TGCAGTGTTTTAGGGACTAGCGACAATGAGCAGTTCTTC. It specifies CSVLGTSDNEQFF.

This clonotype was counted between two and nine times. The chain links TRBV27 to TRBJ1-6, with D possibly being TRBD1 (5 bases). V was trimmed by 1 base and J by 6 bases, leaving 22 bases between them. The germline gives CDR1 MNHEY, CDR2 SMNVEV (reference sequence). This CDR3 contains 19 residues. The DNA for the CDR3 is TGTGCCAGCAGTTTATTGATTCGTTATTCGGATGGGGGTAATTCACCCCTCCACTTT. It yields the protein CASSLLIRYSDGGNSPLHF.

The chain has TRBV4-2 and TRBJ2-5, with 10 nucleotides matching TRBD2. The ends lost 0 bases at V and 3 bases at J; junction bases unmatched: 1. The CDR3 is made up of 15 amino acids. Per germline, CDR1 LGHNA and CDR2 YNFKEQ. CDR3 nucleotide sequence: TGTGCCAGCAGCCAAGAAACTAGCGGGAAAGAGACCCAGTACTTC. This translates into CASSQETSGKETQYF.

There are many counts of this clonotype. The rearrangement uses TRBV13 and TRBJ2-7; TRBD2 aligns across 10 bases. Germline-derived CDR1 and CDR2 are PRHDT and FYEKMQ (reference sequence). The CDR3 sequence is 15 residues long. V lost 3 bases and J lost 1; bases outside the gene matches: 3. The CDR3 protein is CASSFSSGGSYEQYF. The CDR3 nucleotides are TGTGCCAGCAGCTTCTCTAGCGGGGGATCCTACGAGCAGTACTTC.

The table lists this clonotype with a few counts. The chain recombines TRBV7-2 with TRBJ2-1; unclear D gene. Per germline, CDR1 SGHTA and CDR2 FQGNSA. CDR3 length equals 13 residues. The V end was cut by 4 bases, the J end by 3 bases, with 7 bases between. CDR3 nucleotide sequence: TGTGCCAGCAGCTCCGGCAACTACAATGAGCAGTTCTTC. Translating gives CASSSGNYNEQFF.

This clonotype was detected a few times. The chain employs TRBV3-1 and TRBJ1-4; TRBD1 aligns across 7 bases. The germline CDR1 and CDR2 sequences are LGHDT and YNNKEL (reference sequence). The CDR3 extends over 16 amino acids. J gave up 4 bases and V 4 bases, and 9 bases lay outside the gene matches. CDR3 region: CASSPTPGTVNEKLFF. The CDR3 DNA sequence: TGTGCCAGCAGCCCTACACCCGGGACAGTTAATGAAAAACTGTTTTTT. The entire variable domain, with the rest obtained from reference TRBV3-1 and TRBJ1-4, is as follows: DTAVSQTPKYLVTQMGNDKSIKCEQNLGHDTMYWYKQDSKKFLKIMFSYNNKELIINETVPNRFSPKSPDKAHLNLHINSLELGDSAVYFCASSPTPGTVNEKLFFGSGTQLSVL.

This clonotype was found a few times. This chain joins TRBV6-1 and TRBJ1-2; unclear D gene. The CDR3 sequence is 16 residues long. Germline V gives CDR1 MNHNS, CDR2 SASEGT. V dropped 7 bases and J dropped 2 bases, with 20 bases sitting between them. The CDR3 DNA reads as TGTGCCAGCACTCCCGCCCAGAGGCATACCAACTATGGCTACACCTTC. This translates into CASTPAQRHTNYGYTF.

There are a few counts of this clonotype. This chain uses TRBV28 with TRBJ1-2; D is undetermined. This CDR3 region has 13 residues. The germline gives CDR1 MDHEN, CDR2 SYDVKM. Trimming stripped 2 bases from V and 8 bases from J, with 12 bases between. CDR3 DNA sequence: TGTGCCAGCAGTTTAGGACTGGCGGGGGGCTACACCTTC. Protein product: CASSLGLAGGYTF.

The chain uses TRBV12-3 or TRBV12-4 and TRBJ2-4; 8 nucleotides line up with TRBD1. J gave up 6 bases and V 6 bases, and 13 bases lay outside the gene matches. The CDR3 runs to 16 residues. CDR3 bases: TGTGCCAGCAGCCCAACCCTTGGGACAGGAGGAAACATTCAGTACTTC. It specifies CASSPTLGTGGNIQYF.

This clonotype was counted ten times or more. V gene TRBV12-3 or TRBV12-4 combines with J gene TRBJ1-3, with unresolved D. The ends were cut back, 4 bases at V and 0 bases at J, with 4 bases in the middle. CDR3 size: 13 residues. CDR3 protein: CASSSISGNTIYF. The CDR3 bases are TGTGCCAGCAGTTCAATCTCTGGAAACACCATATATTTT.